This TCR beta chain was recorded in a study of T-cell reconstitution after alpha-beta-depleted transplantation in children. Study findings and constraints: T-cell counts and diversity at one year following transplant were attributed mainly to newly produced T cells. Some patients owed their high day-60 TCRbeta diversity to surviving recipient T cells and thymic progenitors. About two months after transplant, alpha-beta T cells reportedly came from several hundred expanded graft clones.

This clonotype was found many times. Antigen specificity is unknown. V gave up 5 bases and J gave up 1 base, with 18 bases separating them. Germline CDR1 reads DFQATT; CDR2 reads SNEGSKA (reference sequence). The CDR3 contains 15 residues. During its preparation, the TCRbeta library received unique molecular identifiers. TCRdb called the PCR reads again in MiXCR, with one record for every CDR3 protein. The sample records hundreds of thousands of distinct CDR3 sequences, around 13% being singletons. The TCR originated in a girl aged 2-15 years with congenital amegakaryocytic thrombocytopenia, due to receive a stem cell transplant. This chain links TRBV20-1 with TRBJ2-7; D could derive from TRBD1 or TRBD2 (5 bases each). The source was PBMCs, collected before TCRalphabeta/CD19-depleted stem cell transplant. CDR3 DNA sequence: TGCAGTGCTCCCGTGGGGGTCCATGCATCCTACGAGCAGTACTTC. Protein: CSAPVGVHASYEQYF.